The 7 T cell receptor beta chains listed next were all sequenced from one sample in a study of blood T cells in healthy people across ages. Using a J-beta primer mix together with a sample-barcoded 5' primer, a second PCR was run for roughly 6 to 12 cycles. TCRdb itself ran the 5' RACE reads through MiXCR, one entry per CDR3 protein. The data show 1.8 million or so distinct CDR3 sequences, 39% seen once. What was sequenced was blood. The source is a human donor in good health.

The chain is built from TRBV7-3 and TRBJ1-1; D unclear. Germline assignment: CDR1 SGHTA and CDR2 FQGTGA. V was trimmed by 4 bases and J by 3 bases, leaving 9 bases between them. The CDR3 is 13 amino acids. DNA for the CDR3: TGTGCCAGCAGCTCCAACATGGACACTGAAGCTTTCTTT. As protein: CASSSNMDTEAFF.

The chain links TRBV11-1 to TRBJ2-5; 8 nucleotides line up with TRBD2. The CDR3 is 14 residues long. Germline V gene sequence: CDR1 SGHAT, CDR2 FQDESV (reference sequence). J was trimmed by 4 bases and V by 4 bases; bases with no gene match: 5. The CDR3 DNA sequence: TGTGCCAGCAGCTGGGGACTAGTTGTAGAGACCCAGTACTTC. This codes for CASSWGLVVETQYF.

The chain carries TRBV15 and TRBJ1-2; D is unclear. The CDR3 contains 15 residues. Trimming cost V 0 bases and J 6 bases, with 14 bases left between them. Germline assignment: CDR1 LNHNV and CDR2 YYDKDF (reference sequence). CDR3 sequence: CATSRDLVGIDGYTF. CDR3 bases: TGTGCCACCAGCAGAGATTTAGTAGGGATCGATGGCTACACCTTC.

Only a few counts were recorded for this clonotype. The chain couples TRBV20-1 to TRBJ1-5, with D perhaps TRBD1 (5 bases). V was shortened by 3 bases and J by 5 bases, with 8 bases between the two germline ends. This CDR3 contains 12 residues. Per germline, CDR1 DFQATT and CDR2 SNEGSKA (reference sequence). This chain's CDR3 is CSASVGDQPQHF. The CDR3, as DNA: TGCAGTGCTAGTGTAGGGGATCAGCCCCAGCATTTT.

There are a few counts of this clonotype. The chain links TRBV12-3 or TRBV12-4 to TRBJ1-2; 7 nucleotides line up with TRBD1. The CDR3 runs 15 residues. J was trimmed by 6 bases and V by 8 bases; bases with no gene match: 15. The DNA of the CDR3 is TGTGCCAGCGGGCGGACGAACAGGGGCCTGAATGGCTACACCTTC. Its protein product is CASGRTNRGLNGYTF.

The chain joins TRBV19 to TRBJ1-6; 9 nucleotides line up with TRBD1. Germline CDR1 and CDR2: LNHDA and SQIVND (reference sequence). The CDR3 spans 14 residues. The junction had 5 bases not matched to a gene; V was cut back by 6 bases and J by 8 bases. The CDR3 protein is CASSRQGEDSPLHF. For the CDR3, the DNA is TGTGCCAGTAGCCGACAGGGGGAGGATTCACCCCTCCACTTT.

CDR3 sequence reads: CASSGTGIEETQFF. The DNA for the CDR3 is TGTGCCAGCAGTGGGACAGGGATTGAAGAGACCCAGTTCTTC. This chain links TRBV12-3 or TRBV12-4 with TRBJ2-1, with 9 bases matching TRBD1. This CDR3 is 14 amino acids long. Losses at the gene ends were 5 bases for V and 13 bases for J; bases not matched to a gene: 12.